These 23 T cell receptor beta chains share one sample of origin, sequenced in a study of blood T cell repertoires in COVID-19. Clones were read by immunoSEQ multiplex PCR, and TCRdb kept only the in-frame ones, dropping some. The sample holds about 290,000 clones, approximately 89% seen once. Sequencing used peripheral blood. All receptors come from a woman between 25 and 40 years old with COVID-19, enrolled during active disease.

This chain links TRBV27 with TRBJ2-3; tentative D call: TRBD2 (6 bases). Trimming removed 3 bases from V and 4 bases from J, with 14 bases in between. The CDR3 sequence is 15 residues long. Germline V gives CDR1 MNHEY, CDR2 SMNVEV (reference sequence). CDR3 sequence reads: CASSFPAGGADTQYF. The CDR3 DNA sequence: TGTGCCAGCAGTTTTCCGGCGGGCGGGGCAGATACGCAGTATTTT.

V is TRBV6-5 and J is TRBJ2-3, with 8 positions matching TRBD2. The germline V gene has CDR1 MNHEY and CDR2 SVGAGI. The CDR3 sequence is 16 residues long. V lost 1 base, J lost 4 bases, and 7 bases stayed unmatched. The CDR3 region has the DNA TGTGCCAGCAGTTACTTGCGGGGGGCCGTAGCAGATACGCAGTATTTT. Translated: CASSYLRGAVADTQYF.

The DNA for the CDR3 is TGTGCTTCATTCCCGGGACAGGGAAGCGGCTATGGCTACACCTTC. It yields the protein CASFPGQGSGYGYTF. V gene TRBV19 combines with J gene TRBJ1-2; 9 nucleotides line up with TRBD1. The CDR3 totals 15 residues. The germline CDR1 and CDR2 sequences are LNHDA and SQIVND (reference sequence).

The rearrangement joins TRBV18 to TRBJ1-5; 10 bases match TRBD1. J lost 7 bases, V lost 5 bases, and 2 bases had no gene match. The CDR3 covers 13 residues. CDR1 is KGHSH, CDR2 LQKENI, per germline. CDR3 protein: CASSEDRGQPQHF. CDR3 nucleotide sequence: TGTGCCAGCTCAGAGGACAGGGGGCAGCCCCAGCATTTT.

This clone was observed a single time. This sequence joins TRBV18 and TRBJ2-7, with D perhaps TRBD2 (5 bases). Per germline, CDR1 KGHSH and CDR2 LQKENI. Trimming cost V 5 bases and J 4 bases, with 15 bases left between them. The CDR3 totals 14 residues. The CDR3 nucleotides are TGTGCCAGCTCAATCGCGGGTGAGGAATACGAGCAGTACTTC. Translating it yields CASSIAGEEYEQYF. Using reference TRBV18 and TRBJ2-7 for the parts outside the CDR3, the full variable domain is NAGVMQNPRHLVRRRGQEARLRCSPMKGHSHVYWYRQLPEEGLKFMVYLQKENIIDESGMPKERFSAEFPKEGPSILRIQQVVRGDSAAYFCASSIAGEEYEQYFGPGTRLTVT.

The rearrangement uses TRBV5-6 and TRBJ1-2, with D possibly matching TRBD1 (5 bases). CDR1 and CDR2 from the germline V gene are SGHDT and YYEEEE. The V end lost 0 bases, the J end lost 1 base, and 7 bases lay between the germline ends. The CDR3 sequence is 14 residues long. CDR3 residues: CASSLGQNNYGYTF. CDR3 DNA sequence: TGTGCCAGCAGCTTGGGACAGAATAACTATGGCTACACCTTC.

The rearrangement joins TRBV6-5 to TRBJ2-5, with D possibly being TRBD2 (6 bases). V lost 6 bases and J lost 2, with 7 bases in between. The CDR3 sequence is 12 residues long. Germline CDR1 MNHEY, CDR2 SVGAGI. This CDR3 is CASRGLQETQYF. In DNA form, the CDR3 reads TGTGCCAGCAGGGGACTGCAAGAGACCCAGTACTTC.

CDR3: CASSRTGVDYGYTF. The DNA for the CDR3 is TGTGCCAGTAGTCGGACAGGGGTAGACTATGGCTACACCTTC. The V call is TRBV19, the J call TRBJ1-2; 9 positions agree with TRBD1. V trimming: 5 bases; J trimming: 3 bases; junction bases outside the gene matches: 4. From germline, CDR1 is LNHDA and CDR2 SQIVND (reference sequence). The CDR3 is 14 residues long.

The rearrangement joins TRBV11-2 to TRBJ1-5; no definite D call. The CDR3 covers 15 residues. Germline lookup yields CDR1 SGHAT and CDR2 FQNNGV. The V and J ends lost 3 bases and 4 bases respectively, with 13 bases between them. The CDR3 region has the DNA TGTGCCAGCAGCTTTGAGGGAAGTCCGAATCAGCCCCAGCATTTT. This encodes CASSFEGSPNQPQHF.

The chain has TRBV3-1 (or the pseudogene TRBV3-2) and TRBJ1-1; TRBD1 is a possible D gene (5 bases). Trimming pared 4 bases from V and 1 base from J, leaving 10 bases between. Germline V gene lookup returns CDR1 LGHDT and CDR2 YNNKEL (reference sequence). This CDR3 is 14 amino acids long. This CDR3 reads CASSPTAGNTEAFF. CDR3 bases: TGTGCCAGCAGCCCGACAGCGGGGAACACTGAAGCTTTCTTT.

V usage is TRBV6-5 and J usage is TRBJ1-4; maybe TRBD1 (6 bases). The V gene's germline CDR1 is MNHEY and CDR2 SVGAGI. The V end lost 9 bases, the J end lost 6 bases, and 11 bases lay between the germline ends. The CDR3 is 12 amino acids. The CDR3 sequence: CASGGQHEKLFF. The CDR3 DNA reads TGTGCCAGTGGTGGACAGCATGAAAAACTGTTTTTT.

The chain employs TRBV4-1 and TRBJ2-7; 10 bases line up with TRBD1. After removal of 1 base from V and 2 bases from J, the junction contained 2 bases not matched to a gene. The CDR3 runs 15 residues. Germline values: CDR1 MGHRA, CDR2 YSYEKL. Written as DNA, the CDR3 is TGCGCCAGCAGCCAAGGACAGGGGGCCCCCTACGAGCAGTACTTC. Its protein is CASSQGQGAPYEQYF.

This chain links TRBV7-7 with TRBJ2-3; D uncertain. The CDR3 loop spans 14 amino acids. The V end lost 6 bases, the J end lost 5 bases, and 15 bases lay between the germline ends. From germline, CDR1 is SSHAT and CDR2 FNYEAQ (reference sequence). This CDR3 reads CASSSSGGGDTQYF. CDR3 coding DNA: TGTGCCAGCAGTTCGTCCGGTGGTGGAGATACGCAGTATTTT.

The J gene is TRBJ2-3, the V gene TRBV7-9; no firm D call. Germline lookup yields CDR1 SEHNR and CDR2 FQNEAQ (reference sequence). CDR3 length equals 12 residues. The ends were cut back, 4 bases at V and 6 bases at J, with 8 bases in the middle. The CDR3 here is CASSSARDTQYF. The CDR3 bases are TGTGCCAGCAGCTCCGCTAGGGATACGCAGTATTTT.

The rearrangement links TRBV5-4 to TRBJ1-2, with D maybe TRBD1 (6 bases). CDR1 SGHNT and CDR2 YYREEE come from the germline V gene (reference sequence). CDR3 length: 17 amino acids. Trimming cost V 3 bases and J 1 base, with 19 bases left between them. The CDR3 reads CASSYDGQIIFNYGYTF. The DNA of the CDR3 is TGTGCCAGCAGCTATGACGGACAGATTATATTTAACTATGGCTACACCTTC. Full variable domain (missing parts from reference TRBV5-4 and TRBJ1-2): ETGVTQSPTHLIKTRGQQVTLRCSSQSGHNTVSWYQQALGQGPQFIFQYYREEENGRGNFPPRFSGLQFPNYSSELNVNALELDDSALYLCASSYDGQIIFNYGYTFGSGTRLTVV.

This clone was recorded once. The chain is built from TRBV7-9 and TRBJ1-3, with D uncertain. Trimming removed 1 base from V and 0 bases from J, with 19 bases in between. Germline V gene lookup returns CDR1 SEHNR and CDR2 FQNEAQ (reference sequence). CDR3 length equals 19 residues. The chain's CDR3 is CASSLVTLLDGNSGNTIYF. CDR3 in DNA: TGTGCCAGCAGCTTAGTCACCCTCCTCGACGGGAACTCTGGAAACACCATATATTTT. The variable domain in full, with the rest retrieved from reference TRBV7-9 and TRBJ1-3, is DTGVSQNPRHKITKRGQNVTFRCDPISEHNRLYWYRQTLGQGPEFLTYFQNEAQLEKSRLLSDRFSAERPKGSFSTLEIQRTEQGDSAMYLCASSLVTLLDGNSGNTIYFGEGSWLTVV.

This clone was seen more than once but under ten times. Additional DNA sequences in this sample encode the identical CDR3. This rearrangement joins TRBV5-1 to TRBJ1-4, with 8 bases lining up with TRBD1. The germline gives CDR1 SGHRS, CDR2 YFSETQ. The junction had 11 bases not matched to a gene; V was cut back by 2 bases and J by 5 bases. The CDR3 totals 17 residues. In DNA, the CDR3 is TGCGCCAGCAGCTTAACAGGACAGGGAACCCTGAATGAAAAACTGTTTTTT. Translation gives CASSLTGQGTLNEKLFF.

V gene TRBV3-1 (or the pseudogene TRBV3-2) combines with J gene TRBJ1-6; unclear D gene. The V end was cut by 1 base, the J end by 12 bases, with 10 bases between. Germline loops: CDR1 LGHDT, CDR2 YNNKEL (reference sequence). The CDR3 has 13 residues. CDR3 in amino acids: CASSQAQALPLHF. Written as DNA, the CDR3 is TGTGCCAGCAGCCAAGCCCAGGCGTTACCCCTCCACTTT.

The chain is built from TRBV24-1 and TRBJ2-7; 12 positions agree with TRBD2. The CDR3 is 19 residues long. The germline V gene has CDR1 KGHDR and CDR2 SFDVKD. Trimming at V came to 2 bases and at J to 6 bases, leaving 16 bases not matched to a gene. CDR3 nucleotides: TGTGCCACCAGTGATTCCCGTACTAGCGGGGGGCCTTGGTCCCCCGAGCAGTACTTC. Translation: CATSDSRTSGGPWSPEQYF.

V usage is TRBV11-2 and J usage is TRBJ2-7; D unresolved. The CDR3 extends over 15 amino acids. V lost 0 bases and J 3 bases, leaving 12 bases between the germline ends. Per the germline V gene, CDR1 is SGHAT and CDR2 is FQNNGV. CDR3 loop: CASSLDARPSYEQYF. In DNA form, the CDR3 reads TGTGCCAGCAGCTTAGATGCTCGTCCGAGCTACGAGCAGTACTTC.

The count of this clone is one. The chain couples TRBV9 to TRBJ2-5, with D perhaps matching TRBD2 (6 bases). Per the germline V gene, CDR1 is SGDLS and CDR2 is YYNGEE. The V end was cut by 0 bases, the J end by 3 bases, with 9 bases between. CDR3 length: 14 residues. CDR3: CASSVGGTEETQYF. The CDR3 DNA reads TGTGCCAGCAGCGTAGGCGGGACCGAAGAGACCCAGTACTTC.

The V and J genes are TRBV5-4 and TRBJ1-2; D gene uncertain. Between the trimmed V and J ends, which lost 3 bases and 2 bases, there was a span of 11 bases. The germline V gene has CDR1 SGHNT and CDR2 YYREEE (reference sequence). The CDR3 runs 14 residues. CDR3 region: CASSSPSGNYGYTF. DNA for the CDR3: TGTGCCAGCAGCTCGCCGTCGGGGAACTATGGCTACACCTTC.

This clone was seen a handful of times. The chain uses TRBV28 and TRBJ2-7; 11 bases map to TRBD1. Per the germline V gene, CDR1 is MDHEN and CDR2 is SYDVKM. The CDR3 has 16 residues. Losses at the gene ends were 4 bases for V and 1 base for J; bases not matched to a gene: 6. The CDR3 DNA is TGTGCCAGCAGTTCCCCGGGGACAGGGGGGTCCTACGAGCAGTACTTC. It specifies CASSSPGTGGSYEQYF.